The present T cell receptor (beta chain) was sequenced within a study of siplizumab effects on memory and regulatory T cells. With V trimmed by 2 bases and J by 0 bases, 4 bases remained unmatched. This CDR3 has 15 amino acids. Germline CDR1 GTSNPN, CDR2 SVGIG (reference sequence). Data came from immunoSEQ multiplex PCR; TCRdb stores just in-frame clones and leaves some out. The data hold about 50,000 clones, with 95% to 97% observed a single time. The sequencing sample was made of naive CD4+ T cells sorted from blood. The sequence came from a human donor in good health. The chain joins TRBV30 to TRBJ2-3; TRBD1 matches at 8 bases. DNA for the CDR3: TGTGCCTGGAGTAATGACAGGGGTAGCACAGATACGCAGTATTTT. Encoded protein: CAWSNDRGSTDTQYF.